The 26 T cell receptor beta chains below all came from one sample that was sequenced in a study of vaccination effects on CD4 cells after COVID-19. For these TCRs, the target antigens are not known. Produced via immunoSEQ multiplex PCR; TCRdb's table is partial and in-frame only. The table records around 65,000 clones, about three quarters of them present only once. Viral peptide pool expansion of antigen-specific CD4+ T cells preceded sequencing in the ViraFEST assay. Between days 9 and 10 of culture, CD4+ T cells were separated out. Two doses of either BNT162b2 or mRNA-1273 were given to each participant. The material was CD4+ T cells from PBMCs cultured with HCoV-229E spike peptides, obtained after COVID-19 vaccination. The receptor source for this set is a human donor who received a COVID-19 vaccine.

V and J are TRBV2 and TRBJ1-5, with no clear D. The V and J ends lost 6 bases and 1 base respectively, with 16 bases between them. Germline assignment: CDR1 SNHLY and CDR2 FYNNEI. This CDR3 region has 16 residues. This CDR3 is CASSGFAVSSNQPQHF. CDR3 sequence (DNA): TGTGCCAGCAGCGGTTTTGCGGTTTCGAGCAATCAGCCCCAGCATTTT.

Remarks on this clone: A read error may produce the germline difference seen at one junction end. V is TRBV5-4 and J is TRBJ1-1; D not certain. The CDR3 spans 14 residues. Per germline, CDR1 SGHNT and CDR2 YYREEE (reference sequence). In DNA form, the CDR3 reads TGTGCCAGCAGCCCCGGGCAGATGAACACTAAAGCTTTCTTT. Amino acids: CASSPGQMNTKAFF.

As DNA, the CDR3 is TGTGCCAGCAGTTACCCGGACAGCACAGATACGCAGTATTTT. Its protein product is CASSYPDSTDTQYF. The V and J genes are TRBV6-5 and TRBJ2-3; the D is unclear. Trimming shortened V by 2 bases and J by 0 bases, and 6 bases separated the two germline ends. The length of the CDR3 is 14 residues. CDR1 and CDR2 (germline): MNHEY, SVGAGI.

The chain uses TRBV4-2 and TRBJ2-5; tentatively, D is TRBD2 (5 bases). This CDR3 spans 12 amino acids. CDR1 and CDR2 from the germline V gene are LGHNA and YNFKEQ. Trimming removed 1 base at V and 9 bases at J, with 9 bases between. The chain's CDR3 is CASSQVREPQYF. As DNA, the CDR3 is TGTGCCAGCAGCCAAGTTAGGGAGCCCCAGTACTTC.

This clone was recorded once. The chain employs TRBV24-1 and TRBJ2-7; D gene ambiguous. Trimming removed 12 bases from V and 0 bases from J, with 14 bases in between. Germline V CDR1 and CDR2: KGHDR, SFDVKD. The CDR3 covers 13 residues. The DNA of the CDR3 is TGTGCCCCTCGAGTCCGGAGCTCCTACGAGCAGTACGTC. Translating gives CAPRVRSSYEQYV.

J is TRBJ1-1 and V is TRBV19; no firm D call. This CDR3 spans 16 amino acids. Germline-derived CDR1 and CDR2 are LNHDA and SQIVND (reference sequence). With 0 bases removed from V and 1 base from J, the gap between germline ends came to 12 bases. CDR3: CASSIDPRTGNTEAFF. CDR3 DNA sequence: TGTGCCAGTAGTATAGATCCGAGGACGGGGAACACTGAAGCTTTCTTT.

This clone was found a few times. The chain joins TRBV6-5 to TRBJ1-5; possible D gene TRBD1, 6 bases. The V end was cut by 5 bases, the J end by 7 bases, with 12 bases between. This CDR3 contains 13 residues. CDR1 MNHEY and CDR2 SVGAGI come from the germline V gene. Here the CDR3 DNA reads TGTGCCAGCAGTACCGGACAGTTACAGCCCCAGCATTTT. Protein: CASSTGQLQPQHF.

The rearrangement links TRBV27 to TRBJ2-2, with a tentative D call TRBD1 (5 bases). The CDR3 is 15 amino acids. Trimming left V 4 bases short and J 0 bases short, with 9 bases between. CDR1 and CDR2 from the germline V gene are MNHEY and SMNVEV (reference sequence). The CDR3 DNA follows: TGTGCCAGCAGTTCCAGGGTCTCGAACACCGGGGAGCTGTTTTTT. It translates to CASSSRVSNTGELFF.

J is TRBJ2-3 and V is TRBV2; 9 nucleotides align to TRBD1. The germline V gene encodes CDR1 SNHLY and CDR2 FYNNEI. This CDR3 is built from 15 residues. Trimming took 7 bases from V and 5 from J; bases not matched to a gene: 10. CDR3 nucleotide sequence: TGTGCCAGCACCCGGGACAGGGAGATAAAAGATACGCAGTATTTT. Its protein product is CASTRDREIKDTQYF.

CDR3: CASSVDSSMGNSPLHF. The CDR3 DNA follows: TGTGCCAGTAGTGTTGACAGTTCGATGGGGAATTCACCCCTCCACTTT. The chain combines TRBV19 with TRBJ1-6; weak D call: TRBD1 (5 bases). CDR1 is LNHDA, CDR2 SQIVND, per germline (reference sequence). Trimming shortened V by 5 bases and J by 7 bases, and 18 bases separated the two germline ends. This CDR3 has 16 amino acids.

This chain links TRBV6-2 or TRBV6-3 with TRBJ2-3; TRBD2 matches 11 bases. This CDR3 is 18 amino acids long. In germline, CDR1 is MNHEY, CDR2 SVGEGT. After removal of 0 bases from V and 4 bases from J, the junction contained 9 bases not matched to a gene. The CDR3 loop reads CASSYSSSPGLAADTQYF. In nucleotides, the CDR3 is TGTGCCAGCAGTTACTCGAGTTCCCCGGGACTAGCGGCAGATACGCAGTATTTT.

The genes are TRBV9 and TRBJ2-1; D could derive from TRBD1 or TRBD2 (5 bases each). Trimming left V 0 bases short and J 3 bases short, with 10 bases between. The CDR3 covers 15 residues. The V gene's germline CDR1 is SGDLS and CDR2 YYNGEE. CDR3 protein: CASSVGGASYNEQFF. The CDR3 DNA sequence: TGTGCCAGCAGCGTAGGAGGGGCCAGCTACAATGAGCAGTTCTTC. Looking up the rest from reference TRBV9 and TRBJ2-1 gives the full variable domain: DSGVTQTPKHLITATGQRVTLRCSPRSGDLSVYWYQQSLDQGLQFLIQYYNGEERAKGNILERFSAQQFPDLHSELNLSSLELGDSALYFCASSVGGASYNEQFFGPGTRLTVL.

The rearrangement links TRBV25-1 to TRBJ2-3; no firm D call. The CDR3 loop spans 15 amino acids. Trimming shortened V by 3 bases and J by 1 base, and 11 bases separated the two germline ends. The V gene's germline CDR1 is MGHDK and CDR2 SYGVNS. The CDR3 loop reads CASSELQAGTDTQYF. In DNA form, the CDR3 reads TGTGCCAGCAGTGAGTTGCAGGCCGGCACAGATACGCAGTATTTT. The full variable domain, its missing parts supplied by reference TRBV25-1 and TRBJ2-3, is EADIYQTPRYLVIGTGKKITLECSQTMGHDKMYWYQQDPGMELHLIHYSYGVNSTEKGDLSSESTVSRIRTEHFPLTLESARPSHTSQYLCASSELQAGTDTQYFGPGTRLTVL.

The chain employs TRBV7-3 and TRBJ2-5; perhaps D is TRBD1 or TRBD2 (5 bases each). V lost 2 bases, J lost 2 bases, and 18 bases lay in between. This CDR3 has 17 amino acids. In germline, CDR1 is SGHTA, CDR2 FQGTGA. Written as DNA, the CDR3 is TGTGCCAGCAGCTTAGGCGGTCTCCGGGGCCTTCAAGAGACCCAGTACTTC. Residues: CASSLGGLRGLQETQYF.

This chain connects TRBV3-1 (or the pseudogene TRBV3-2) to TRBJ2-7; D ambiguous. V gave up 0 bases and J gave up 4 bases, with 7 bases separating them. The germline V gene encodes CDR1 LGHDT and CDR2 YNNKEL (reference sequence). CDR3 size: 13 residues. The CDR3 here is CASSQDIGYEQYV. DNA of the CDR3: TGTGCCAGCAGCCAAGATATTGGATACGAGCAGTACGTC.

The chain links TRBV28 to TRBJ2-7; D perhaps matches TRBD1 (6 bases). CDR1 MDHEN and CDR2 SYDVKM come from the germline V gene. V shed 10 bases and J shed 0 bases, with 13 bases lying between them. CDR3 size: 13 residues. CDR3 in amino acids: CAIGTPDSYEQYV. DNA for the CDR3: TGTGCCATTGGGACACCCGACTCCTACGAGCAGTACGTC.

This clone has only a few counts. The rearrangement joins TRBV27 to TRBJ1-4; D call uncertain. V lost 6 bases and J 7 bases, leaving 12 bases between the germline ends. CDR3 length equals 13 residues. Germline values: CDR1 MNHEY, CDR2 SMNVEV (reference sequence). The CDR3 DNA is TGTGCCAGCAGCCGTAACAGAGGTGAAAAACTGTTTTTT. Translation: CASSRNRGEKLFF.

This clone was seen a single time. The chain has TRBV6-6 and TRBJ2-5; D uncertain. Germline V gives CDR1 MNHNY, CDR2 SVGAGI (reference sequence). V was cut by 2 bases and J by 5 bases, with 15 bases left in between. The CDR3 covers 15 residues. CDR3 DNA sequence: TGTGCCAGCAGTTACGCCGCGGCTGTGCTGGAGACCCAGTACTTC. Protein: CASSYAAAVLETQYF.

The chain uses TRBV14 and TRBJ1-6; D is unresolved. This CDR3 has 13 amino acids. The V gene lost 2 bases and the J gene lost 8 bases, with 7 bases spanning the gap. Germline values: CDR1 SGHDN, CDR2 FVKESK. Here the CDR3 DNA reads TGTGCCAGCAGCCAATCGCAAGATTCACCCCTCCACTTT. Translation: CASSQSQDSPLHF.

J is TRBJ2-3 and V is TRBV2, with D maybe TRBD2 (5 bases). Deletions cut 2 bases from V and 11 bases from J, with 17 bases between. This CDR3 is 14 amino acids long. Germline CDR1 is SNHLY and CDR2 is FYNNEI. CDR3 in amino acids: CASSELSTGVKQYF. The CDR3 nucleotides are TGTGCCAGCAGTGAATTAAGTACCGGGGTAAAGCAGTATTTT.

The sample holds one count of this clone. This chain uses TRBV18 with TRBJ1-1, with D possibly matching TRBD1 (6 bases). This CDR3 region has 14 residues. V dropped 3 bases and J dropped 11 bases, with 19 bases sitting between them. CDR1 KGHSH and CDR2 LQKENI come from the germline V gene. CDR3 loop: CASSPRSGGVNAFF. The CDR3 DNA sequence: TGTGCCAGCTCACCCCGGTCCGGGGGCGTGAATGCTTTCTTT.

The J gene is TRBJ1-2, the V gene TRBV25-1; D is perhaps TRBD1 (5 bases). This CDR3 is built from 16 residues. Germline V lookup: CDR1 MGHDK, CDR2 SYGVNS. V gave up 4 bases and J gave up 0 bases, with 15 bases separating them. Written as DNA, the CDR3 is TGTGCCAGCAGTGGCTCCGGGGCTACCTCTAACTATGGCTACACCTTC. This sequence encodes CASSGSGATSNYGYTF.

The table lists this clone with a few counts. The chain has TRBV6-4 and TRBJ2-1; D possibly uses TRBD1 or TRBD2 (5 bases each). V lost 4 bases and J lost 0, with 10 bases in between. Per germline, CDR1 MRHNA and CDR2 SNTAGT. CDR3 length equals 15 residues. The CDR3 bases are TGTGCCAGCAGTGTCCGGGACGGCTCCTACAATGAGCAGTTCTTC. Amino acids: CASSVRDGSYNEQFF.

J is TRBJ2-5 and V is TRBV10-3, with D possibly TRBD1 on 6 matching bases. Germline values: CDR1 ENHRY, CDR2 SYGVKD. The V gene lost 6 bases and the J gene lost 7 bases, with 18 bases spanning the gap. The CDR3 loop spans 14 amino acids. CDR3 nucleotide sequence: TGTGCCATCAGCGGCGGGCAGGGGAACGCGACCCAGTACTTC. Translating it yields CAISGGQGNATQYF.

This clone was counted a few times. For the CDR3, the DNA is TGTGCCACCAGTGATACAGGCTATGGCTACACCTTC. This encodes CATSDTGYGYTF. This sequence joins TRBV24-1 and TRBJ1-2; weak D call: TRBD1 (5 bases). Trimming took off 3 bases at V and 4 bases at J, with 5 bases between the two ends. CDR1 is KGHDR, CDR2 SFDVKD, per germline. This CDR3 comprises 12 residues.

J is TRBJ1-6 and V is TRBV2, with D unresolved. The germline V gene has CDR1 SNHLY and CDR2 FYNNEI. Trimming cost V 8 bases and J 1 base, with 12 bases left between them. The CDR3 totals 15 residues. The CDR3 region is CASSESGSYNSPLHF. The CDR3 bases are TGTGCCAGCTCAGAGTCTGGGTCCTATAATTCACCCCTCCACTTT.